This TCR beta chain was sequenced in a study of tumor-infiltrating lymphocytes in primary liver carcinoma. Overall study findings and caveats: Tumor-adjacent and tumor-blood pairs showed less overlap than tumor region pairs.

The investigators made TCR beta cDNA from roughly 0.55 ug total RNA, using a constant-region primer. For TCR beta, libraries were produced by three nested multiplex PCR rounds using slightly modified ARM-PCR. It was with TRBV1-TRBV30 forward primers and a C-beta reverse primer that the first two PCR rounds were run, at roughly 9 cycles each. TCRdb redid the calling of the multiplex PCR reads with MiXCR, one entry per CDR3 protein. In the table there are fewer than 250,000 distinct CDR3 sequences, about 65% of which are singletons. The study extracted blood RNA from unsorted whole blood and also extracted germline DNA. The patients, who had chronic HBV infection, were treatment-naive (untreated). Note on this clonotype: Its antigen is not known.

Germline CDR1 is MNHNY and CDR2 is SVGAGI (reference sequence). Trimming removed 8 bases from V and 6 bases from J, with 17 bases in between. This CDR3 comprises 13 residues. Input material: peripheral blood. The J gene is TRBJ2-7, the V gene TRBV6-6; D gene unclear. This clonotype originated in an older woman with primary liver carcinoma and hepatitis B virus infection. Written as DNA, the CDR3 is TGTGCCAGCTGCCCCTCGGGTCCGCTCGAGCAGTACTTC. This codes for CASCPSGPLEQYF.